A selection of T cell receptor beta chains follows, all from one sample in a study of CD8+ T cells in alopecia areata. TCRdb keeps only in-frame clones here, not all; method: immunoSEQ multiplex PCR. The top ten clones hold approximately 1.4% of a sample with some 220,000 clones, under 75% of them seen once. The material sequenced was CD4+ T cells sorted from blood, taken at week 4, from a patient treated with tofacitinib. Every receptor here comes from a human donor with alopecia areata. The conserved cysteine and the conserved F or W are not part of the CDR3 here. A D gene is named only where the DNA matches it firmly.

NA	TRBV2	TRBJ2-1	ASSEEGVNGYNEQF
NA	TRBV30	TRBJ1-3	AWMGSGNTIY
NA	TRBV5-1	TRBJ2-5	ASSPTRQETQY
NA	TRBV5-6	TRBJ2-7	ASSRTERVL
NA	TRBV20-1	TRBJ2-3	SARATDTQY
TRBD1	TRBV7-3	TRBJ2-5	ASSAGQGREETQY
TRBD1	TRBV29-1	TRBJ2-7	SVETGSSYEQY
NA	TRBV20-1	TRBJ1-6	SARDSTTLH
NA	TRBV19	TRBJ2-1	ASSIQQVNEQF
TRBD1	TRBV6-5	TRBJ1-4	ASRRDSTEKLF
NA	TRBV30	TRBJ1-6	AWSVLGGGSPLH
TRBD2	TRBV30	TRBJ2-5	AWSRLAGAQETQY